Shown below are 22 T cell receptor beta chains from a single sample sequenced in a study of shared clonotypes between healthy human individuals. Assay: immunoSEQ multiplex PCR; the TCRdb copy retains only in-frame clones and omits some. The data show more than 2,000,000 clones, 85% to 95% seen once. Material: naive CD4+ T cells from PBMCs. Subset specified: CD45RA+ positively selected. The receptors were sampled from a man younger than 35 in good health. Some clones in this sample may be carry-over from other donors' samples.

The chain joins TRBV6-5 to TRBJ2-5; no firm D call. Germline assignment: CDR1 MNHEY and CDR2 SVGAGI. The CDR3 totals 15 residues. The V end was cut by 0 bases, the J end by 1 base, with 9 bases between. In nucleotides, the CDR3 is TGTGCCAGCAGTTACTCGCGGATACTCCAAGAGACCCAGTACTTC. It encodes CASSYSRILQETQYF.

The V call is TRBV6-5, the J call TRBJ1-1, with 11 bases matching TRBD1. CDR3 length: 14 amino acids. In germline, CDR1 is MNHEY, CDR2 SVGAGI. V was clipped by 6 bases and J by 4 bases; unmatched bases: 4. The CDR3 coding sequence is TGTGCCAGCAGGGGAGGGACAGGGGGCACTGAAGCTTTCTTT. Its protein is CASRGGTGGTEAFF.

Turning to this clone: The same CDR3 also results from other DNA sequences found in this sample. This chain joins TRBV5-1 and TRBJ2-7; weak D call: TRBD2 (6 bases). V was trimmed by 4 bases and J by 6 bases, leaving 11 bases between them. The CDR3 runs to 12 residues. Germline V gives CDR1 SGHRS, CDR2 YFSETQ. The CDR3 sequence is CASSIQGGEQYF. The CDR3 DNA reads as TGCGCCAGCAGCATCCAGGGAGGCGAGCAGTACTTC.

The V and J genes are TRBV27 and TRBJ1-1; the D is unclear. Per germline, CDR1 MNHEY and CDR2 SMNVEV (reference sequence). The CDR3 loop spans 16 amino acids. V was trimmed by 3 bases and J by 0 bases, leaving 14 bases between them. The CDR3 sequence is CASSFSWASMNTEAFF. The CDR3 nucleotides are TGTGCCAGCAGTTTCTCCTGGGCCTCGATGAACACTGAAGCTTTCTTT.

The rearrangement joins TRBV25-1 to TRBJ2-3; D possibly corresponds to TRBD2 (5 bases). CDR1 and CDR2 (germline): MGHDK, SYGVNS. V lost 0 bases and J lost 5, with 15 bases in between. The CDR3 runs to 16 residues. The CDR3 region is CASSEYIERGLDTQYF. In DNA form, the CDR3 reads TGTGCCAGCAGTGAATATATAGAGAGAGGGCTAGATACGCAGTATTTT.

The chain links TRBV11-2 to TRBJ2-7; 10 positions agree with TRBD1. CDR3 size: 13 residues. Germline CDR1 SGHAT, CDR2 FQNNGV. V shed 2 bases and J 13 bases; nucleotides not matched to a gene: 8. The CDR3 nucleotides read TGTGCCAGCAGCTTATTCGAGACAGGGGGCTATTACTTC. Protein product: CASSLFETGGYYF.

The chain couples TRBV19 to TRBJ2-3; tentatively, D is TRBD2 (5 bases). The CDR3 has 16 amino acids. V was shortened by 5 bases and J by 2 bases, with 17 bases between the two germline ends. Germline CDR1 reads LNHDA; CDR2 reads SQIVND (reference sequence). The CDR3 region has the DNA TGTGCCAGTAGTTCAGTAAGGACTGAAAACACAGATACGCAGTATTTT. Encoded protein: CASSSVRTENTDTQYF.

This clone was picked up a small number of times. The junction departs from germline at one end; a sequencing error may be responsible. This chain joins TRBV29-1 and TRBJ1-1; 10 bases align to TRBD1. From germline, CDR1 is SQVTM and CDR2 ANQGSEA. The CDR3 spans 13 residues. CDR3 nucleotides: TGCAGCGTTGAAGAGACAGGGGGCTCAAACCAAGGTTTT. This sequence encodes CSVEETGGSNQGF.

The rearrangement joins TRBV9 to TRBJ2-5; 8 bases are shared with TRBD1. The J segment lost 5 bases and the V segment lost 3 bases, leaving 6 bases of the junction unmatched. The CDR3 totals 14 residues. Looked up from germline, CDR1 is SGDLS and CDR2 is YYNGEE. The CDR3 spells CASSGQTGAETQYF. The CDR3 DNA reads TGTGCCAGCAGCGGACAGACAGGGGCGGAGACCCAGTACTTC.

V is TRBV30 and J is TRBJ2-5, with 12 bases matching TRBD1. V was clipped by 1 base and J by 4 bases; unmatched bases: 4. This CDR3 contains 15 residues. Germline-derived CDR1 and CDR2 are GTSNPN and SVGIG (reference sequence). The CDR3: CAWSEWDRGPETQYF. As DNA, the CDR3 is TGTGCCTGGAGTGAGTGGGACAGGGGGCCAGAGACCCAGTACTTC. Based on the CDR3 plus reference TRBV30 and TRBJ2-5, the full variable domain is SQTIHQWPATLVQPVGSPLSLECTVEGTSNPNLYWYRQAAGRGLQLLFYSVGIGQISSEVPQNLSASRPQDRQFILSSKKLLLSDSGFYLCAWSEWDRGPETQYFGPGTRLLVL.

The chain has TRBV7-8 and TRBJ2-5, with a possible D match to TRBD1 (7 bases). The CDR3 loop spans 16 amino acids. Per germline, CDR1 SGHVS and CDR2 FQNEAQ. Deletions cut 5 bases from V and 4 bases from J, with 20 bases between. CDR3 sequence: CASSTQAGRGVETQYF. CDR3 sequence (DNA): TGTGCCAGCAGCACGCAGGCTGGCAGGGGGGTAGAGACCCAGTACTTC.

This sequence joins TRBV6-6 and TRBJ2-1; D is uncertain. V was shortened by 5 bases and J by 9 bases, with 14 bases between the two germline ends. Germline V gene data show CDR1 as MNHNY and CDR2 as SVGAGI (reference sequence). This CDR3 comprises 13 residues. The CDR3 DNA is TGTGCCAGCAGTCCACTGAGAAGTGGTGAGCAGTTCTTC. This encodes CASSPLRSGEQFF.

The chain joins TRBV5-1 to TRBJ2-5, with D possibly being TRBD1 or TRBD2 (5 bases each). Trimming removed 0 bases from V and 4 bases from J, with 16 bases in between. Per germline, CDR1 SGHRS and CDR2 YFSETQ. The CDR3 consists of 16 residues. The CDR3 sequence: CASSLAGVIGAETQYF. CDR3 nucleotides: TGCGCCAGCAGCTTGGCCGGGGTCATTGGGGCAGAGACCCAGTACTTC.

The DNA for the CDR3 is TGTGCCAGCAGCTTGGGATGGACAGGGACGAACACCGGGGAGCTGTTTTTT. Its protein is CASSLGWTGTNTGELFF. The chain combines TRBV5-8 with TRBJ2-2; 8 bases match TRBD1. Germline V gene sequence: CDR1 SGHTS, CDR2 YDEGEE. V dropped 0 bases and J dropped 0; count of bases not matched to a gene: 4. This CDR3 is built from 17 residues.

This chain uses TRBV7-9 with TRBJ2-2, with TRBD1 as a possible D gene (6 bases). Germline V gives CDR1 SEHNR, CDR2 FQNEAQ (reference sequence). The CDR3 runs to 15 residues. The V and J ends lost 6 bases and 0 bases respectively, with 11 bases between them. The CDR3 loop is CASRAGTTNTGELFF. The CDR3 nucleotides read TGTGCCAGCAGGGCCGGGACAACGAACACCGGGGAGCTGTTTTTT.

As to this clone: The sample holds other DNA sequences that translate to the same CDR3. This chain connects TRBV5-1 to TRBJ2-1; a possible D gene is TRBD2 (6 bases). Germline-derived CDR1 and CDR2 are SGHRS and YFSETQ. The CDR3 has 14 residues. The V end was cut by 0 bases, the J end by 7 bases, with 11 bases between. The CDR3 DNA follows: TGCGCCAGCAGCTTGGCGGGACTTCCGAATGAGCAGTTCTTC. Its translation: CASSLAGLPNEQFF. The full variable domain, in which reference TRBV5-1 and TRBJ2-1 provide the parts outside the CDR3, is KAGVTQTPRYLIKTRGQQVTLSCSPISGHRSVSWYQQTPGQGLQFLFEYFSETQRNKGNFPGRFSGRQFSNSRSEMNVSTLELGDSALYLCASSLAGLPNEQFFGPGTRLTVL.

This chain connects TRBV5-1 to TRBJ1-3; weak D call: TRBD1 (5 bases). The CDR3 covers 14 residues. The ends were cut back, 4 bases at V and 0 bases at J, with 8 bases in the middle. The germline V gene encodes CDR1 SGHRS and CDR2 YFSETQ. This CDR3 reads CASSEDTSGNTIYF. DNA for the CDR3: TGCGCCAGCAGCGAGGACACCTCTGGAAACACCATATATTTT.

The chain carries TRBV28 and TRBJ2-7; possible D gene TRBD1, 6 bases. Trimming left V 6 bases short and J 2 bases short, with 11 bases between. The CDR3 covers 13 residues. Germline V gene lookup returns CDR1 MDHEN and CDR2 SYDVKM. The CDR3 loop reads CASRRTVPYEQYF. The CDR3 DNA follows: TGTGCCAGCAGAAGGACAGTTCCCTACGAGCAGTACTTC.

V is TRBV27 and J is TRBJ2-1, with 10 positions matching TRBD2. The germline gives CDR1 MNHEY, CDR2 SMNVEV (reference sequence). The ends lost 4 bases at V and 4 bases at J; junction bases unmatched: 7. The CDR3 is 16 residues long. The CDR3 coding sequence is TGTGCCAGCAGTTCCAGACCACTAGCGGGGTACAATGAGCAGTTCTTC. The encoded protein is CASSSRPLAGYNEQFF.

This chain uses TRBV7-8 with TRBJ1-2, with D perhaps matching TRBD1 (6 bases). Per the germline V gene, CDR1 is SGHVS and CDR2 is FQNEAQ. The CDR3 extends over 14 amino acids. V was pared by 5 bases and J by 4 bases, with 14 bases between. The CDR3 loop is CASSPQTQGYGYTF. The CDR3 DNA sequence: TGTGCCAGCAGCCCACAGACACAGGGCTATGGCTACACCTTC.

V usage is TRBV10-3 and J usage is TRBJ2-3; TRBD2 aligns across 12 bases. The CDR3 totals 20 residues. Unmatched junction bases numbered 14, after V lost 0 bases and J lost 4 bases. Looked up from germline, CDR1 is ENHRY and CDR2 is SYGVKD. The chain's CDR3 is CAISESAGRASGRDPDTQYF. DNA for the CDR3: TGTGCCATCAGTGAGTCCGCCGGAAGAGCTAGCGGGAGGGACCCAGATACGCAGTATTTT.

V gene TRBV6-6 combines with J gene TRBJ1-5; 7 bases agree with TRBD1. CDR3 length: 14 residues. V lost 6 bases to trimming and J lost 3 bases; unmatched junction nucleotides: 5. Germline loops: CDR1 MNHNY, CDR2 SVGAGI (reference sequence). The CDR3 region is CASRTGQNNQPQHF. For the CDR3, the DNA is TGTGCCAGCAGGACGGGACAGAACAATCAGCCCCAGCATTTT.